This TCR beta chain was captured in a study of cytomegalovirus exposure and HLA in healthy donors. Study conclusions and caveats: Presence/absence comparisons presumed near-even sequencing depth among donors. Productive status was seen about 90% or about 30% of the time for most TCR beta V segments in an earlier analysis. Most of the CMV-associated TCR beta chains (in a later analysis) appeared to be HLA-restricted.

Use of 60 Vbeta and 13 Jbeta primers characterized the PCR. Assay: immunoSEQ multiplex PCR; the TCRdb copy retains only in-frame clones and omits some. The table has 150,000 to 200,000 clones, roughly 87% seen once. A remark on this clone: Its matching antigen is unknown.

V lost 5 bases, J lost 8 bases, and 4 bases stayed unmatched. CDR1 MNHEY and CDR2 SVGAGI come from the germline V gene. This CDR3 contains 14 residues. This receptor was identified in a girl under two years old in good health and CMV-seronegative. The gene calls are TRBV6-5 and TRBJ2-1, with 12 bases lining up with TRBD2. The material sequenced was PBMCs. This CDR3 is CASSLAGGLHEQFF. The CDR3 DNA is TGTGCCAGCAGTCTAGCGGGAGGGCTACATGAGCAGTTCTTC.